This TCR beta chain was profiled in a study of patients and donors after allogeneic stem cell transplantation. From the RT-PCR reads, TCRdb called clonotypes with MiXCR, one entry per CDR3 protein. Among about 410,000 distinct CDR3 sequences listed, around 15% were seen once. This clonotype was counted a few times. Germline CDR1 is SGHRS and CDR2 is YFSETQ. V gave up 4 bases and J gave up 7 bases, with 14 bases separating them. This CDR3 is built from 14 residues. This clonotype was obtained from a human donor who was either an allogeneic HSCT recipient or a stem cell or donor lymphocyte infusion donor (not recorded which). It is not recorded whose cells these are; they may come from a transplant donor. The chain links TRBV5-1 to TRBJ1-4; D is possibly TRBD1 (6 bases). Sequencing was performed on blood, either unsorted or a sorted T cell fraction (not recorded which). The CDR3 loop is CASSPGTQGEKLFF. CDR3 sequence (DNA): TGCGCCAGCAGCCCCGGGACACAAGGTGAAAAACTGTTTTTT.